This T cell receptor beta chain is from a study of tumor and adjacent non-tumor tissue in lung cancer. As for the study in general: Patients comprised about a dozen adenocarcinoma, 2 squamous cell carcinoma and 1 small cell lung cancer.

Study-level points and caveats: Shorter survival was associated with higher TCR diversity in tumors.

Sample share makes this clonotype medium-sized (0.01 to 0.1%). Its antigen is currently unknown. The CDR3 spans 15 residues. Trimming left V 3 bases short and J 4 bases short, with 13 bases between. Germline V CDR1 and CDR2: MGHRA, YSYEKL. A modified ARM-PCR protocol with three rounds of nested PCR amplified TCRbeta. TCRdb reprocessed the multiplex PCR reads with MiXCR, giving one entry per CDR3 protein. The sample carries 65,000 to 90,000 distinct CDR3 sequences, over 75% recorded once. No cell sorting was done before RNA was extracted from the tissue. Newly diagnosed lung cancer patients had thoracic surgery in China, August–November 2014, without prior chemotherapy.

The sample consisted of lung tumor tissue. The clonotype comes from a woman aged 45-59 years with non-small cell lung cancer. The rearrangement links TRBV4-1 to TRBJ1-5; D may be TRBD1 (6 bases). CDR3 nucleotides: TGCGCCAGCAGCCAGAACCGGGACAATAATCAGCCCCAGCATTTT. Amino acids: CASSQNRDNNQPQHF.